The T cell receptor beta chain described here comes from a study of T cells in Graves' hyperthyroidism and ophthalmopathy. The germline V gene has CDR1 MNHEY and CDR2 SVGEGT. The V gene lost 6 bases and the J gene lost 0 bases, with 7 bases spanning the gap. The length of the CDR3 is 13 residues. Using RNA transcripts as the source, TCR beta CDR3 regions were amplified. Carried out on the TCR CDR3, a first-round RT-PCR used the HTBI primer set. One entry per CDR3 protein, called by TCRdb with MiXCR from the multiplex PCR reads. The top ten hold more than 7.5% of the sample, which has 250,000 to 300,000 distinct CDR3 sequences, less than 15% seen once.

This receptor was obtained from a woman under 40 with Graves' hyperthyroidism that later progressed to Graves' ophthalmopathy. Sequenced sample: blood. The chain employs TRBV6-2 or TRBV6-3 and TRBJ2-3; D uncertain. The CDR3 sequence: CASRKASTDTQYF. CDR3 nucleotides: TGTGCCAGCAGAAAGGCTAGCACAGATACGCAGTATTTT.